The clone carrying this TCR beta chain was observed a few times. A single record per CDR3 protein comes from TCRdb applying MiXCR to the RT-PCR reads. The sample gives more than 600,000 distinct CDR3 sequences, approximately 14% of which show up once; around 3.3% is in the top ten. Trimming took 5 bases from V and 4 from J, leaving 13 bases between them. CDR3 length: 13 amino acids. The V gene's germline CDR1 is DFQATT and CDR2 SNEGSKA (reference sequence). The TCR comes from a female donor in good health, serving as a healthy control. This chain connects TRBV20-1 to TRBJ2-3, with D tentatively TRBD2 (6 bases). The sample consisted of memory CD4+ T cells from blood. For the CDR3, the DNA is TGCAGTGCTTCCGGGAGTTCGGCAGATACGCAGTATTTT. This sequence encodes CSASGSSADTQYF.